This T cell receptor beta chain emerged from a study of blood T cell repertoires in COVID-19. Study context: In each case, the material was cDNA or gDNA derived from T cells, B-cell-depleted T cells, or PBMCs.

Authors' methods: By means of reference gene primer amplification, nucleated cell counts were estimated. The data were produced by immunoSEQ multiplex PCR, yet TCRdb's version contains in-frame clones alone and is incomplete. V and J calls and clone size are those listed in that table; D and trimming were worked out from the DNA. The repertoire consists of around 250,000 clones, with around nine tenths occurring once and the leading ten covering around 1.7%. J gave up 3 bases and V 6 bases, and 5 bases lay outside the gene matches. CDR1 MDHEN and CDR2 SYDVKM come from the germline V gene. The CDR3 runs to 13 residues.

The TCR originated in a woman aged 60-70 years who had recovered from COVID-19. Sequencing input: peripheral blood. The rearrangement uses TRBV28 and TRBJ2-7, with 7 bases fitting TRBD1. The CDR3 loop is CASSPRQGYEQYF. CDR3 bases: TGTGCCAGCAGCCCCAGACAGGGCTACGAGCAGTACTTC.